This T cell receptor (beta chain) emerged from a study of blood T cell repertoires in COVID-19. Turning to the study itself: Samples of COVID-19 (acute and convalescent) were obtained from the United States, Italy and Spain.

V was pared by 6 bases and J by 7 bases, with 15 bases between. This CDR3 is built from 13 residues. While infection was still active, Seattle patients were enrolled and then followed longitudinally. As processed by the authors: The assay estimated nucleated cells by amplifying reference gene primers. Produced via immunoSEQ multiplex PCR; TCRdb's table is partial and in-frame only. The V and J calls and the clone size are those of that table, but D and trimming were determined from the DNA. This table has under 300,000 clones, around 91% appearing once. This chain uses TRBV12-3 or TRBV12-4 with TRBJ1-2; weak D call: TRBD1 (5 bases). The sequence was collected from a woman aged 55-69 years with COVID-19, enrolled during active disease. The sequenced sample consisted of peripheral blood. CDR3 sequence (DNA): TGTGCCAGCAGCAACCCAGGGCTTCCTGGCTACACCTTC. It translates to CASSNPGLPGYTF.